These 18 T cell receptor beta chains were sequenced from one sample in a study of blood T cell repertoires in COVID-19. Assay: immunoSEQ multiplex PCR; the TCRdb copy retains only in-frame clones and omits some. The data hold 300,000 to 400,000 clones, with 90% observed a single time. Specimen: PBMCs or T cells enriched from blood (not recorded which). All receptors come from a man in his 60s who had recovered from COVID-19.

This chain connects TRBV7-2 to TRBJ2-1; D may be TRBD2 (5 bases). Trimming left V 8 bases short and J 7 bases short, with 12 bases between. This CDR3 has 12 residues. Germline V gene sequence: CDR1 SGHTA, CDR2 FQGNSA. The CDR3 here is CASAGVGNEQFF. DNA for the CDR3: TGTGCCAGCGCCGGGGTGGGAAATGAGCAGTTCTTC.

This chain uses TRBV7-9 with TRBJ2-2; 7 nucleotides align to TRBD1. CDR3 length: 15 residues. Germline V gene data show CDR1 as SEHNR and CDR2 as FQNEAQ (reference sequence). Trimming cost V 7 bases and J 5 bases; bases outside gene matches: 10. In DNA form, the CDR3 reads TGTGCCAGCACCTCCACAGGGGCCGGGACCGGGGAGCTGTTTTTT. This sequence encodes CASTSTGAGTGELFF.

V and J are TRBV11-2 and TRBJ1-2, with D possibly matching TRBD1 (5 bases). V gave up 3 bases and J gave up 8 bases, with 22 bases separating them. The CDR3 is made up of 16 amino acids. Looked up from germline, CDR1 is SGHAT and CDR2 is FQNNGV. CDR3 DNA: TGTGCCAGCAGCTTCTCGGGCAGGGCCGCTCCAACAGGCTACACCTTC. Encoded protein: CASSFSGRAAPTGYTF.

The rearrangement links TRBV2 to TRBJ1-5; 7 nucleotides align to TRBD1. Germline V gene sequence: CDR1 SNHLY, CDR2 FYNNEI. Trimming took 3 bases from V and 3 from J; bases not matched to a gene: 8. The CDR3 contains 16 residues. Here the CDR3 reads CASSDFTDRPNQPQHF. DNA for the CDR3: TGTGCCAGCAGTGATTTCACGGACAGGCCCAATCAGCCCCAGCATTTT.

The table lists this clone with a count of one. The J gene is TRBJ1-4, the V gene TRBV5-4, with D maybe TRBD1 (5 bases). The germline V and J ends were trimmed by 0 bases and 7 bases, with 16 bases remaining between them. CDR3 length equals 16 residues. Germline CDR1 is SGHNT and CDR2 is YYREEE (reference sequence). CDR3 residues: CASSLGPPGGVEKLFF. DNA of the CDR3: TGTGCCAGCAGCTTGGGTCCCCCGGGGGGTGTTGAAAAACTGTTTTTT.

The rearrangement uses TRBV13 and TRBJ2-1, with D uncertain. CDR1 PRHDT and CDR2 FYEKMQ come from the germline V gene (reference sequence). This CDR3 spans 17 amino acids. Trimming shortened V by 0 bases and J by 4 bases, and 16 bases separated the two germline ends. The CDR3 here is CASSLGPPRKRYNEQFF. CDR3 DNA sequence: TGTGCCAGCAGCTTAGGCCCGCCTAGGAAAAGATACAATGAGCAGTTCTTC.

The DNA for the CDR3 is TGTGCCTCACCCGGGAAATCCGGGGAGCTGTTTTTT. As protein: CASPGKSGELFF. This chain uses TRBV30 with TRBJ2-2; possibly TRBD2 for D (5 bases). V lost 7 bases and J lost 6, with 12 bases in between. Germline V lookup: CDR1 GTSNPN, CDR2 SVGIG (reference sequence). The CDR3 contains 12 residues. Supplemented by reference TRBV30 and TRBJ2-2, the full variable domain reads SQTIHQWPATLVQPVGSPLSLECTVEGTSNPNLYWYRQAAGRGLQLLFYSVGIGQISSEVPQNLSASRPQDRQFILSSKKLLLSDSGFYLCASPGKSGELFFGEGSRLTVL.

This rearrangement joins TRBV30 to TRBJ1-6; perhaps TRBD1 as D (5 bases). This CDR3 is built from 14 residues. V was pared by 2 bases and J by 4 bases, with 9 bases between. Germline V gene sequence: CDR1 GTSNPN, CDR2 SVGIG (reference sequence). In DNA form, the CDR3 reads TGTGCCTGGAGTCGGGGGGATTATAATTCACCCCTCCACTTT. Protein: CAWSRGDYNSPLHF.

The gene calls are TRBV5-1 and TRBJ1-2; D not resolved. V dropped 0 bases and J dropped 5 bases, with 17 bases sitting between them. The CDR3 is made up of 16 amino acids. The V gene's germline CDR1 is SGHRS and CDR2 YFSETQ. The CDR3 spells CASSLDAWSGPYGYTF. CDR3 coding DNA: TGCGCCAGCAGCTTGGATGCGTGGTCAGGCCCTTATGGCTACACCTTC.

This chain connects TRBV4-2 to TRBJ2-7; TRBD2 aligns across 9 bases. V trimming: 0 bases; J trimming: 4 bases; junction bases outside the gene matches: 7. Germline CDR1 is LGHNA and CDR2 is YNFKEQ. The CDR3 is made up of 16 amino acids. Written as DNA, the CDR3 is TGTGCCAGCAGCCAAGAAGAGCGGGGGGCCCATTACGAGCAGTACTTC. Translating it yields CASSQEERGAHYEQYF.

Details on this clone: At one of its ends the junction is not consistent with the germline gene, which may arise from a read error. The V and J genes are TRBV7-7 and TRBJ2-7, with 7 bases lining up with TRBD1. CDR3 length: 17 amino acids. CDR1 is SSHAT, CDR2 FNYEAQ, per germline (reference sequence). The CDR3 DNA reads TGTGCTAGCAGCTTAGCGTTCCGAACAGGGGCAATGCGGGAGCAGTACTTC. Residues: CASSLAFRTGAMREQYF. Combining the CDR3 with reference TRBV7-7 and TRBJ2-7 gives the whole variable domain GAGVSQSPRYKVTKRGQDVTLRCDPISSHATLYWYQQALGQGPEFLTYFNYEAQPDKSGLPSDRFSAERPEGSISTLTIQRTEQRDSAMYRCASSLAFRTGAMREQYFGPGTRLTVT.

V gene TRBV30 combines with J gene TRBJ2-1, with D unresolved. The CDR3 has 16 amino acids. V gave up 3 bases and J gave up 0 bases, with 15 bases separating them. The germline V gene has CDR1 GTSNPN and CDR2 SVGIG (reference sequence). The CDR3 protein is CAWSPSVAVSYNEQFF. The CDR3 DNA is TGTGCCTGGAGCCCCAGTGTCGCCGTCTCCTACAATGAGCAGTTCTTC.

The rearrangement links TRBV19 to TRBJ2-7; D unclear. Per germline, CDR1 LNHDA and CDR2 SQIVND (reference sequence). This CDR3 is built from 12 residues. V was clipped by 6 bases and J by 5 bases, with 11 bases between them. The CDR3 loop is CASRGTVDEQYF. The CDR3 DNA sequence: TGTGCCAGTAGAGGTACAGTAGACGAGCAGTACTTC.

The V call is TRBV3-1 (or the pseudogene TRBV3-2), the J call TRBJ1-6; D not certain. The germline V gene encodes CDR1 LGHDT and CDR2 YNNKEL (reference sequence). There are 16 residues in the CDR3. Trimming left V 0 bases short and J 6 bases short, with 12 bases between. The CDR3 is CASSQEGGRPNSPLHF. The CDR3 DNA reads as TGTGCCAGCAGCCAAGAGGGAGGACGTCCTAATTCACCCCTCCACTTT.

The chain is built from TRBV24-1 and TRBJ1-3; unclear D gene. The CDR3 length is 13 residues. Per the germline V gene, CDR1 is KGHDR and CDR2 is SFDVKD. Deletions cut 4 bases from V and 4 bases from J, with 7 bases between. The CDR3 sequence: CATSEGRGNTIYF. CDR3 DNA sequence: TGTGCCACCAGTGAGGGGAGAGGAAACACCATATATTTT.

The chain employs TRBV7-2 and TRBJ2-1; 12 bases fit TRBD2. There are 15 residues in the CDR3. Trimming cost V 5 bases and J 10 bases; bases outside gene matches: 9. Germline loops: CDR1 SGHTA, CDR2 FQGNSA. The CDR3 is CASSHSSGGAWEQFF. In DNA, the CDR3 is TGTGCCAGCAGCCATTCTAGCGGGGGGGCATGGGAGCAGTTCTTC.

This chain links TRBV11-3 with TRBJ2-2; 14 bases align to TRBD2. The CDR3 runs to 22 residues. Germline V lookup: CDR1 SGHNT, CDR2 YENEEA. The ends lost 0 bases at V and 4 bases at J; junction bases unmatched: 16. CDR3 sequence (DNA): TGTGCCAGCAGCTTAGATACAAGAAGAGGACTAGCGGGAGGTTATAGCACCGGGGAGCTGTTTTTT. Its translation is CASSLDTRRGLAGGYSTGELFF.

The V gene is TRBV18, the J gene TRBJ2-3; D perhaps matches TRBD1 (5 bases). The CDR3 loop spans 15 amino acids. Germline CDR1 reads KGHSH; CDR2 reads LQKENI. V lost 6 bases and J lost 4, with 17 bases in between. CDR3 coding DNA: TGTGCCAGCTCCATTGGACACTCCATCCCAGATACGCAGTATTTT. It encodes CASSIGHSIPDTQYF.